Below are 20 T cell receptor beta chains sequenced from a single sample in a study of technical replicates of blood from a handful of donors. Measured with immunoSEQ multiplex PCR; TCRdb has only the in-frame clones, and not every one. Altogether about 14,000 clones are present, roughly 80% being singletons, with the ten largest covering about 12%. The specimen was PBMCs. These TCRs come from a human donor in good health.

This chain uses TRBV7-9 with TRBJ1-4, with a weak D call TRBD1 (5 bases). V dropped 1 base and J dropped 7 bases, with 10 bases sitting between them. The CDR3 spans 14 residues. In germline, CDR1 is SEHNR, CDR2 FQNEAQ (reference sequence). CDR3 nucleotide sequence: TGTGCCAGCAGCTTAGGGCAGGGTTCTGAAAAACTGTTTTTT. Translating gives CASSLGQGSEKLFF.

The CDR3 nucleotides read TGTGCCAGTAGTATAGGGCAGGCGTATAGCAATCAGCCCCAGCATTTT. This sequence encodes CASSIGQAYSNQPQHF. The V gene is TRBV19, the J gene TRBJ1-5; no reliable D call. The ends were cut back, 1 base at V and 0 bases at J, with 10 bases in the middle. The CDR3 is 16 residues long. Germline CDR1 is LNHDA and CDR2 is SQIVND (reference sequence).

This clone was observed a few times. V and J are TRBV5-1 and TRBJ1-1; no clear D gene. The CDR3 is 13 amino acids. The germline V and J ends were trimmed by 4 bases and 5 bases, with 12 bases remaining between them. Looked up from germline, CDR1 is SGHRS and CDR2 is YFSETQ. As DNA, the CDR3 is TGCGCCAGCAGCCTCGAGGGTGGAACTGAAGCTTTCTTT. Its translation is CASSLEGGTEAFF.

This chain uses TRBV28 with TRBJ2-7; 9 bases agree with TRBD1. This CDR3 is built from 12 residues. CDR1 and CDR2 (germline): MDHEN, SYDVKM. Losses at the gene ends were 8 bases for V and 4 bases for J; bases not matched to a gene: 3. This CDR3 is CASGTGIYEQYF. The CDR3 nucleotides read TGTGCCAGCGGGACAGGGATATACGAGCAGTACTTC.

The rearrangement uses TRBV6-1 and TRBJ2-5; D not resolved. V was pared by 0 bases and J by 2 bases, with 7 bases between. This CDR3 is 14 amino acids long. Germline CDR1 and CDR2: MNHNS and SASEGT. CDR3 amino acids: CASSEAHWQETQYF. DNA of the CDR3: TGTGCCAGCAGTGAAGCTCACTGGCAAGAGACCCAGTACTTC.

The chain couples TRBV7-8 to TRBJ2-7, with a tentative D call TRBD2 (7 bases). Germline V gene data show CDR1 as SGHVS and CDR2 as FQNEAQ. This CDR3 is built from 15 residues. Trimming took 4 bases from V and 2 from J, leaving 15 bases between them. The CDR3 DNA follows: TGTGCCAGCAGCTGGCCTACGGGGGGCACCTACGAGCAGTACTTC. It translates to CASSWPTGGTYEQYF.

This sequence joins TRBV6-5 and TRBJ1-1, with D unresolved. V gave up 2 bases and J gave up 7 bases, with 11 bases separating them. The CDR3 has 13 amino acids. Germline CDR1 reads MNHEY; CDR2 reads SVGAGI. The chain's CDR3 is CASSYTIRGEAFF. CDR3 DNA: TGTGCCAGCAGTTACACGATACGGGGTGAAGCTTTCTTT.

The chain employs TRBV7-9 and TRBJ2-5, with D tentatively TRBD1 (6 bases). Trimming stripped 1 base from V and 6 bases from J, with 12 bases between. CDR3 length: 14 residues. Per the germline V gene, CDR1 is SEHNR and CDR2 is FQNEAQ (reference sequence). The CDR3 loop reads CASSLDAGEKTQYF. CDR3 DNA sequence: TGTGCCAGCAGCTTAGATGCAGGGGAGAAGACCCAGTACTTC.

Only a few counts were recorded for this clone. V usage is TRBV4-1 and J usage is TRBJ1-1; TRBD1 is a possible D gene (5 bases). The length of the CDR3 is 15 residues. V shed 2 bases and J shed 0 bases, with 10 bases lying between them. Germline loops: CDR1 MGHRA, CDR2 YSYEKL. The CDR3 region is CASSQTDIMNTEAFF. CDR3 in DNA: TGCGCCAGCAGCCAAACGGACATCATGAACACTGAAGCTTTCTTT.

J is TRBJ1-1 and V is TRBV30, with unresolved D. Germline V lookup: CDR1 GTSNPN, CDR2 SVGIG (reference sequence). The germline V and J ends were trimmed by 4 bases and 1 base, with 4 bases remaining between them. The length of the CDR3 is 11 residues. The CDR3 DNA is TGTGCCTGGATTCAGAACACTGAAGCTTTCTTT. Its protein product is CAWIQNTEAFF.

The rearrangement links TRBV27 to TRBJ2-3; 7 bases line up with TRBD2. The CDR3 length is 16 residues. The J segment lost 5 bases and the V segment lost 4 bases, leaving 12 bases of the junction unmatched. Looked up from germline, CDR1 is MNHEY and CDR2 is SMNVEV (reference sequence). This CDR3 reads CASSSAGTTGLDTQYF. In nucleotides, the CDR3 is TGTGCCAGCAGTTCGGCCGGGACTACCGGTTTAGATACGCAGTATTTT.

The chain employs TRBV6-5 and TRBJ1-4; 9 nucleotides line up with TRBD1. The CDR3 runs 14 residues. Germline CDR1 is MNHEY and CDR2 is SVGAGI. The V and J ends lost 4 bases and 7 bases, in that order; junction bases with no gene match: 4. The CDR3, as DNA: TGTGCCAGCAGTTCATGGGACAGGGTTGAAAAACTGTTTTTT. Translated: CASSSWDRVEKLFF.

V gene TRBV28 combines with J gene TRBJ1-5; D possibly corresponds to TRBD1 (5 bases). This CDR3 spans 14 amino acids. The V and J ends lost 3 bases and 9 bases respectively, with 15 bases between them. Germline lookup yields CDR1 MDHEN and CDR2 SYDVKM. CDR3 bases: TGTGCCAGCAGTTTCCAGGGCTCCAACCGGCCCCAGCATTTT. Its translation: CASSFQGSNRPQHF.

This rearrangement joins TRBV2 to TRBJ2-7; TRBD1 aligns across 7 bases. V shed 6 bases, J shed 0 bases, and the junction held 2 bases outside the gene matches. Looked up from germline, CDR1 is SNHLY and CDR2 is FYNNEI. CDR3 length: 13 residues. CDR3 in DNA: TGTGCCAGCAGAGACAGGGACTCCTACGAGCAGTACTTC. Its translation is CASRDRDSYEQYF.

J is TRBJ1-5 and V is TRBV19; 9 nucleotides agree with TRBD1. After removal of 4 bases from V and 3 bases from J, the junction contained 4 bases not matched to a gene. Germline V lookup: CDR1 LNHDA, CDR2 SQIVND (reference sequence). The length of the CDR3 is 15 residues. The CDR3 loop reads CASSTGTGFNQPQHF. As DNA, the CDR3 is TGTGCCAGTAGTACCGGGACAGGGTTCAATCAGCCCCAGCATTTT.

V is TRBV5-1 and J is TRBJ1-2; the D gene is possibly TRBD1 (6 bases). Trimming removed 1 base at V and 3 bases at J, with 13 bases between. CDR1 and CDR2 from the germline V gene are SGHRS and YFSETQ. The CDR3 contains 15 residues. CDR3 coding DNA: TGCGCCAGCAGCTTGTTGACAGGCGTGGACTATGGCTACACCTTC. Amino acids: CASSLLTGVDYGYTF.

For the CDR3, the DNA is TGTGCCAGCAGCCAAGAGGGGAGTTGGGATACGCAGTATTTT. Translating it yields CASSQEGSWDTQYF. The J gene is TRBJ2-3, the V gene TRBV4-2, with a possible D match to TRBD2 (5 bases). Trimming left V 0 bases short and J 6 bases short, with 10 bases between. The CDR3 totals 14 residues. Germline loops: CDR1 LGHNA, CDR2 YNFKEQ.

This chain joins TRBV25-1 and TRBJ1-1, with TRBD1 matching 8 bases. Germline-derived CDR1 and CDR2 are MGHDK and SYGVNS. The CDR3 runs to 17 residues. V dropped 6 bases and J dropped 4; count of bases not matched to a gene: 16. The CDR3 nucleotides are TGTGCCAGCAGATTTGAGCCTGGACAGGGAACGGGCACTGAAGCTTTCTTT. Protein: CASRFEPGQGTGTEAFF.

The rearrangement links TRBV13 to TRBJ1-1; TRBD1 aligns across 12 bases. Germline CDR1 PRHDT, CDR2 FYEKMQ (reference sequence). Trimming removed 6 bases from V and 0 bases from J; junction bases left unmatched: 8. The CDR3 sequence is 17 residues long. The CDR3 spells CASRAGTGGSLNTEAFF. In DNA form, the CDR3 reads TGTGCCAGCAGGGCCGGGACAGGGGGCTCTTTGAACACTGAAGCTTTCTTT.

This chain connects TRBV6-1 to TRBJ1-2; 9 bases agree with TRBD1. V lost 3 bases, J lost 8 bases, and 10 bases stayed unmatched. CDR1 and CDR2 (germline): MNHNS, SASEGT. The CDR3 has 15 amino acids. CDR3 sequence reads: CASSDDGQGWLGYTF. CDR3 sequence (DNA): TGTGCCAGCAGTGACGATGGACAGGGGTGGCTGGGCTACACCTTC.